These 5 T cell receptor beta chains share one sample of origin, sequenced in a study of T-cell reconstitution after alpha-beta-depleted transplantation in children. The library targeted TCRbeta and was prepared with unique molecular identifiers. In TCRdb, the PCR reads were re-called with MiXCR into one record per CDR3 protein. The table includes about 690,000 distinct CDR3 sequences, over 15% detected once. The material was PBMCs from the stem cell graft donor, obtained from the stem cell graft. These receptors all come from a human donor who donated a stem cell graft to a child with acute myeloid leukemia.

This clonotype was recorded many times. The J gene is TRBJ1-1, the V gene TRBV6-2 or TRBV6-3; D remains ambiguous. The CDR3 consists of 19 residues. The V and J ends lost 5 bases and 1 base respectively, with 26 bases between them. Germline V gene data show CDR1 as MNHEY and CDR2 as SVGEGT. The chain's CDR3 is CASSKHRKGPLGRNTEAFF. Here the CDR3 DNA reads TGTGCCAGCAGTAAGCACCGAAAAGGCCCTCTGGGGAGGAACACTGAAGCTTTCTTT.

A few counts support this clonotype. The V gene is TRBV11-2, the J gene TRBJ1-4; no reliable D call. Germline V gene lookup returns CDR1 SGHAT and CDR2 FQNNGV. V dropped 7 bases and J dropped 0 bases, with 15 bases sitting between them. This CDR3 has 16 amino acids. The CDR3 DNA sequence: TGTGCCAGCACCCAGTCTCCCCCCGCAACTAATGAAAAACTGTTTTTT. It encodes CASTQSPPATNEKLFF.

The chain has TRBV12-2 and TRBJ1-6; the D call TRBD1 from the table was never checked on the DNA. TRBV12-2 is termed a pseudogene. The CDR3 length is 16 residues. The CDR3 is CASRLLGGVYNSPLHF. In DNA form, the CDR3 reads TGTGCAAGTCGCTTATTGGGGGGGGTCTATAATTCACCCCTCCACTTT.

The rearrangement links TRBV12-3 or TRBV12-4 to TRBJ1-1, with no clear D. The CDR3 sequence is 12 residues long. The ends were cut back, 3 bases at V and 7 bases at J, with 9 bases in the middle. CDR3 in amino acids: CASSLRDLEAFF. The CDR3, as DNA: TGTGCCAGCAGTTTGAGAGACCTTGAAGCTTTCTTT.

This clonotype came up many times. The chain employs TRBV20-1 and TRBJ1-3, with 7 bases matching TRBD1. The CDR3 loop spans 13 amino acids. The germline CDR1 and CDR2 sequences are DFQATT and SNEGSKA (reference sequence). After removal of 1 base from V and 5 bases from J, the junction contained 2 bases not matched to a gene. CDR3 loop: CSARGQGRNTIYF. CDR3 sequence (DNA): TGCAGTGCTAGAGGACAGGGTCGAAACACCATATATTTT.